Below, one TCR beta chain is given with its context. Its matching antigen is unknown. Using its own MiXCR run on the reads, TCRdb lists one record per CDR3 protein. The sample shows 95,000 to 120,000 distinct CDR3 sequences, over 25% of them seen only once. This sample is part of a study of T cell repertoires in cytomegalovirus infection. The germline CDR1 and CDR2 sequences are MNHNY and SVGAGI (reference sequence). After removal of 5 bases from V and 4 bases from J, the junction contained 13 bases not matched to a gene. The CDR3 length is 16 residues. The chain recombines TRBV6-6 with TRBJ1-1, with 7 bases aligning to TRBD1. The specimen was CD8+ T cells from cultured PBMCs, collected from culture after CMV antigen stimulation. The sequence came from a human donor in good health (CMV status not recorded). Some clones in this sample may be carry-over from other donors' samples. The CDR3 spells CASSDHGQVQITEAFF. As DNA, the CDR3 is TGTGCCAGCAGTGACCATGGACAGGTACAAATCACTGAAGCTTTCTTT.